The 15 T cell receptor beta chains listed next were all sequenced from one sample in a study of identical twins. Via MiXCR, TCRdb re-called the 5' RACE reads, giving one row per CDR3 protein. Here the sample spans about 530,000 distinct CDR3 sequences, about 20% being singletons. This sample also appeared in a second study, on yellow fever vaccine responses in identical twins.

The specimen sequenced was CD4+ T cells sorted from blood. These receptors came from a woman under 30 in good health.

This clonotype was observed a few times. The chain has TRBV12-3 or TRBV12-4 and TRBJ1-1; D not resolved. The CDR3 loop spans 13 amino acids. The V end lost 6 bases, the J end lost 2 bases, and 10 bases lay between the germline ends. For the CDR3, the DNA is TGTGCCAGCAGGCTGACACTAAACACTGAAGCTTTCTTT. Its protein is CASRLTLNTEAFF.

The table lists this clonotype with a few counts. The genes are TRBV6-1 and TRBJ1-2; no firm D call. Germline V CDR1 and CDR2: MNHNS, SASEGT. The CDR3 runs 14 residues. V gave up 6 bases and J gave up 0 bases, with 11 bases separating them. In DNA, the CDR3 is TGTGCCAGCAGGGCTTCCGGGGCTAACTATGGCTACACCTTC. This gives the protein CASRASGANYGYTF.

This clonotype was observed a few times. The genes are TRBV7-9 and TRBJ2-7, with 11 positions matching TRBD2. After removal of 5 bases from V and 2 bases from J, the junction contained 5 bases not matched to a gene. This CDR3 has 15 residues. The V gene's germline CDR1 is SEHNR and CDR2 FQNEAQ (reference sequence). The CDR3 DNA reads TGTGCCAGCAGCGCAGGGACTAGCGGACCCTACGAGCAGTACTTC. It codes for CASSAGTSGPYEQYF.

This clonotype has just a few counts. The chain has TRBV29-1 and TRBJ2-2; D not certain. V lost 7 bases and J 2 bases, leaving 14 bases between the germline ends. Per germline, CDR1 SQVTM and CDR2 ANQGSEA. CDR3 length: 14 amino acids. The CDR3 DNA is TGCAGCGCCATATTGAGACAAAACACCGGGGAGCTGTTTTTT. This translates into CSAILRQNTGELFF.

This sequence joins TRBV12-3 or TRBV12-4 and TRBJ2-1; weak D call: TRBD1 (6 bases). With 5 bases removed from V and 9 bases from J, the gap between germline ends came to 14 bases. The CDR3 loop spans 13 amino acids. Here the CDR3 DNA reads TGTGCCAGCAGTCTCAGGGGCAGGGGTGAGCAGTTCTTC. Translating it yields CASSLRGRGEQFF.

J is TRBJ2-3 and V is TRBV7-8; 13 bases align to TRBD2. CDR3 length equals 18 residues. Germline CDR1 and CDR2: SGHVS and FQNEAQ. J was trimmed by 2 bases and V by 1 base; bases with no gene match: 6. The CDR3 here is CASSLGKLAGGLTDTQYF. DNA of the CDR3: TGTGCCAGCAGCTTAGGAAAACTAGCGGGGGGGCTCACAGATACGCAGTATTTT.

The rearrangement uses TRBV5-1 and TRBJ2-1; D is unresolved. The V end was cut by 8 bases, the J end by 2 bases, with 11 bases between. CDR1 is SGHRS, CDR2 YFSETQ, per germline. The CDR3 spans 13 residues. CDR3 bases: TGCGCCAGTAGCCCTCGGCCCTACAATGAGCAGTTCTTC. Its translation: CASSPRPYNEQFF.

This clonotype occurred a few times. The chain joins TRBV27 to TRBJ2-6; a possible D gene is TRBD2 (6 bases). The V end lost 6 bases, the J end lost 0 bases, and 12 bases lay between the germline ends. The CDR3 consists of 16 residues. Germline values: CDR1 MNHEY, CDR2 SMNVEV (reference sequence). The CDR3 sequence is CASSRQTSSGANVLTF. The CDR3 coding sequence is TGTGCCAGCAGCAGACAGACTAGCTCTGGGGCCAACGTCCTGACTTTC.

This clonotype has a handful of counts. The chain joins TRBV25-1 to TRBJ2-1; unclear D gene. The V end was cut by 7 bases, the J end by 3 bases, with 7 bases between. Germline V lookup: CDR1 MGHDK, CDR2 SYGVNS. This CDR3 region has 12 residues. The chain's CDR3 is CASITSYNEQFF. Here the CDR3 DNA reads TGTGCCAGCATCACAAGCTACAATGAGCAGTTCTTC.

This clonotype was counted a few times. This chain uses TRBV29-1 with TRBJ2-2; 8 bases match TRBD1. With 4 bases clipped from V and 6 bases from J, the junction kept 10 bases outside the gene matches. Germline V CDR1 and CDR2: SQVTM, ANQGSEA. There are 15 residues in the CDR3. The CDR3 bases are TGCAGCGTTGTAAGGGCCGACAGGGGTGCCGGGGAGCTGTTTTTT. It is translated as CSVVRADRGAGELFF.

This clonotype was seen a handful of times. The chain combines TRBV5-1 with TRBJ2-1, with D unclear. CDR3 length equals 15 residues. The germline V gene encodes CDR1 SGHRS and CDR2 YFSETQ. Trimming shortened V by 0 bases and J by 4 bases, and 11 bases separated the two germline ends. The CDR3 region has the DNA TGCGCCAGCAGCTTGGCTGTCAGCGAATACAATGAGCAGTTCTTC. Translating it yields CASSLAVSEYNEQFF.

This clonotype showed up many times. The chain joins TRBV24-1 to TRBJ2-1, with D possibly being TRBD2 (6 bases). Germline loops: CDR1 KGHDR, CDR2 SFDVKD. The ends were cut back, 8 bases at V and 2 bases at J, with 15 bases in the middle. This CDR3 has 15 residues. The chain's CDR3 is CATTKDGGAYNEQFF. The CDR3 region has the DNA TGTGCCACCACCAAGGATGGAGGGGCCTACAATGAGCAGTTCTTC.

V usage is TRBV5-1 and J usage is TRBJ2-6; 8 nucleotides align to TRBD1. CDR1 is SGHRS and CDR2 is YFSETQ in the germline V gene. V was clipped by 0 bases and J by 2 bases; unmatched bases: 4. The CDR3 is 17 amino acids. The CDR3 DNA reads as TGCGCCAGCAGCTTGGAACAACAGGGGGCTGGGGCCAACGTCCTGACTTTC. This codes for CASSLEQQGAGANVLTF. Full variable domain (rest looked up from reference TRBV5-1 and TRBJ2-6): KAGVTQTPRYLIKTRGQQVTLSCSPISGHRSVSWYQQTPGQGLQFLFEYFSETQRNKGNFPGRFSGRQFSNSRSEMNVSTLELGDSALYLCASSLEQQGAGANVLTFGAGSRLTVL.

This clonotype was recorded many times. The chain recombines TRBV7-9 with TRBJ2-7; unclear D gene. Trimming cost V 1 base and J 4 bases, with 8 bases left between them. Germline V gives CDR1 SEHNR, CDR2 FQNEAQ (reference sequence). The CDR3 covers 13 residues. CDR3 sequence reads: CASSLDSLYEQYF. CDR3 sequence (DNA): TGTGCCAGCAGCTTAGACAGTTTGTACGAGCAGTACTTC.

This clonotype was detected only a few times. The chain employs TRBV5-1 and TRBJ2-1; 7 nucleotides align to TRBD2. CDR1 and CDR2 (germline): SGHRS, YFSETQ. The CDR3 has 15 residues. The V and J ends lost 5 bases and 6 bases, in that order; junction bases with no gene match: 11. CDR3 in amino acids: CASRGSEAGFNEQFF. The CDR3 coding sequence is TGCGCCAGCAGGGGTTCGGAAGCGGGGTTCAATGAGCAGTTCTTC.